The TCR beta chain described here comes from a study of human T cells and chemical hapten exposure. TCRdb reanalysed the RACE reads using MiXCR and keeps one entry per CDR3 protein. The data show 110,000 or so distinct CDR3 sequences, around 35% seen once. Indicated time point: patch test 3, about 24 weeks after DPC sensitization. As to treatment: therapeutic diphenylcyclopropenone sensitization with weekly scalp DPC. This clonotype occurred a few times. Germline V gene lookup returns CDR1 SGHRS and CDR2 YFSETQ. The V end was cut by 7 bases, the J end by 4 bases, with 20 bases between. This CDR3 spans 15 amino acids.

The source was whole blood, collected in connection with sensitization to the hapten diphenylcyclopropenone (DPC). This clonotype was obtained from a man between 35 and 55 years old with alopecia areata. Some clones in this sample may be carry-over from other donors' samples. The chain has TRBV5-1 and TRBJ1-1; D remains unclear. Here the CDR3 reads CASYSREGLTTEAFF. CDR3 nucleotides: TGCGCCAGCTACAGCCGGGAGGGATTGACCACTGAAGCTTTCTTT.